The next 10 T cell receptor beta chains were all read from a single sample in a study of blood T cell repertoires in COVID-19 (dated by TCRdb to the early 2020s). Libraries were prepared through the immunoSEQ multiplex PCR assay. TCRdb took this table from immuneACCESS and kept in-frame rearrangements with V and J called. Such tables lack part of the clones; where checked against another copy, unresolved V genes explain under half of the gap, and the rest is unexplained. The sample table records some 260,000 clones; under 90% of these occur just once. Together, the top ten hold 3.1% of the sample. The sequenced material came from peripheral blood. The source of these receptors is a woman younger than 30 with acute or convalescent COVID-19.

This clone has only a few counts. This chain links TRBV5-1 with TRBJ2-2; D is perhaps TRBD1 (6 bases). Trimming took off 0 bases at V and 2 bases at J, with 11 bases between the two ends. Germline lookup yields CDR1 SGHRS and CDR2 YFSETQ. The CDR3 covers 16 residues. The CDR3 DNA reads TGCGCCAGCAGCTTGGTTGGCAGGGGCAACACCGGGGAGCTGTTTTTT. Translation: CASSLVGRGNTGELFF. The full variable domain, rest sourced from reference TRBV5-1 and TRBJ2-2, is KAGVTQTPRYLIKTRGQQVTLSCSPISGHRSVSWYQQTPGQGLQFLFEYFSETQRNKGNFPGRFSGRQFSNSRSEMNVSTLELGDSALYLCASSLVGRGNTGELFFGEGSRLTVL.

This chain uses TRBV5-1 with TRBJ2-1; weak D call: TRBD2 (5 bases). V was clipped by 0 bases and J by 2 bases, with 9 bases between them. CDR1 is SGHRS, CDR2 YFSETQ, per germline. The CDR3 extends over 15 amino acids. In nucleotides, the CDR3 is TGCGCCAGCAGCTTGGCCCCGGGAACCTACAATGAGCAGTTCTTC. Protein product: CASSLAPGTYNEQFF. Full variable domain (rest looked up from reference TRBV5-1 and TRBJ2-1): KAGVTQTPRYLIKTRGQQVTLSCSPISGHRSVSWYQQTPGQGLQFLFEYFSETQRNKGNFPGRFSGRQFSNSRSEMNVSTLELGDSALYLCASSLAPGTYNEQFFGPGTRLTVL.

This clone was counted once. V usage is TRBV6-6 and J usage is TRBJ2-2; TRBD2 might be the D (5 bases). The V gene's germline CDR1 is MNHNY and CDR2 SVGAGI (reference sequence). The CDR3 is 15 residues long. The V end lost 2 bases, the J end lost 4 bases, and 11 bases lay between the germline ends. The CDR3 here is CASSYEGAGTGELFF. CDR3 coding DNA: TGTGCCAGCAGTTACGAGGGCGCCGGCACCGGGGAGCTGTTTTTT.

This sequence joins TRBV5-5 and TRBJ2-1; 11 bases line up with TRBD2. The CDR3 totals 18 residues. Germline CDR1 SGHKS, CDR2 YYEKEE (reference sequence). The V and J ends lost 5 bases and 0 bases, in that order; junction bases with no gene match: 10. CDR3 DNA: TGTGCCAGCAGTCAAGCGGGACTAGCGGTCCTCTCCTACAATGAGCAGTTCTTC. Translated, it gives CASSQAGLAVLSYNEQFF.

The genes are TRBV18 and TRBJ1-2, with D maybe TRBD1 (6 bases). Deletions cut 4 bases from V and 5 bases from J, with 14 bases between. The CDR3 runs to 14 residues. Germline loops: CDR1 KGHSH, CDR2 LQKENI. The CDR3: CASSRSGTQYGYTF. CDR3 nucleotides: TGTGCCAGCTCACGATCCGGGACACAGTATGGCTACACCTTC. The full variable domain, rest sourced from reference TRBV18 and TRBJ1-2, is NAGVMQNPRHLVRRRGQEARLRCSPMKGHSHVYWYRQLPEEGLKFMVYLQKENIIDESGMPKERFSAEFPKEGPSILRIQQVVRGDSAAYFCASSRSGTQYGYTFGSGTRLTVV.

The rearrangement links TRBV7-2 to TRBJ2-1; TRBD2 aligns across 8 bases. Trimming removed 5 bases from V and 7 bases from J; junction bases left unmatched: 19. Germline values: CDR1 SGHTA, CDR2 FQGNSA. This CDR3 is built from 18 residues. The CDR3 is CASSPRGGGAGGLNEQFF. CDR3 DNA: TGTGCCAGCAGCCCGAGAGGGGGGGGTGCGGGAGGTTTGAATGAGCAGTTCTTC.

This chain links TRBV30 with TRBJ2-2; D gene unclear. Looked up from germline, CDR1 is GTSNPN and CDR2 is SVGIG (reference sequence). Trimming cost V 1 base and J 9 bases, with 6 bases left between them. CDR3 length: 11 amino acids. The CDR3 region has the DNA TGTGCCTGGAGTGGAGTCAGGGAGCTGTTTTTT. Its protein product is CAWSGVRELFF.

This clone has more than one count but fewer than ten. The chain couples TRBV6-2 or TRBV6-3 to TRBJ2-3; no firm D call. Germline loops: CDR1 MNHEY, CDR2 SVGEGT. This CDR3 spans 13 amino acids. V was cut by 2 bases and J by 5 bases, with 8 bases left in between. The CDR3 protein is CASSYKEKDTQYF. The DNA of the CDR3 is TGTGCCAGCAGTTACAAGGAGAAAGATACGCAGTATTTT.

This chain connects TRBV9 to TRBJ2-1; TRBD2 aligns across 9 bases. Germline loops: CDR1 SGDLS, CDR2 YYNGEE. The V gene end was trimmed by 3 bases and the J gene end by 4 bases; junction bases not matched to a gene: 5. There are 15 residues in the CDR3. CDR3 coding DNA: TGTGCCAGCAGCGGGAGGACTAGCGCTTACAATGAGCAGTTCTTC. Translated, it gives CASSGRTSAYNEQFF.

The DNA of the CDR3 is TGTGCCAGCAGTCGGGGACAGCCCTACGAGCAGTACTTC. Protein product: CASSRGQPYEQYF. J is TRBJ2-7 and V is TRBV12-3 or TRBV12-4, with 7 positions matching TRBD1. The CDR3 spans 13 residues. V trimming: 5 bases; J trimming: 2 bases; junction bases outside the gene matches: 3.